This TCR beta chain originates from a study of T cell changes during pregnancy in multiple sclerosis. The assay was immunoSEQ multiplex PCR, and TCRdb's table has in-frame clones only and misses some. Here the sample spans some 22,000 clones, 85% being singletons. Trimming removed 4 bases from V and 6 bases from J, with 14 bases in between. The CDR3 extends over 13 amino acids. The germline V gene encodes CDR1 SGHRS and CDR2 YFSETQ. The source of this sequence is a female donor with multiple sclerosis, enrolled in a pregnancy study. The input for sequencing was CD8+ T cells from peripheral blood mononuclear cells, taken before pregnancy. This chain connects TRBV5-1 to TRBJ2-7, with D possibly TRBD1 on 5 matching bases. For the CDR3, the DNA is TGCGCCAGCAGCCTGGGGCCGCAGGGCGAGCAGTACTTC. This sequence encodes CASSLGPQGEQYF. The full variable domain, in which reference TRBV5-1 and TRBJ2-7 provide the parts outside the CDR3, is KAGVTQTPRYLIKTRGQQVTLSCSPISGHRSVSWYQQTPGQGLQFLFEYFSETQRNKGNFPGRFSGRQFSNSRSEMNVSTLELGDSALYLCASSLGPQGEQYFGPGTRLTVT.